The entry below gives a single T cell receptor beta chain sequence along with its context. Its antigen is unknown. Base qualities are missing; no much larger clone stands one base away. Each collaborating institution followed its own protocols to collect whole blood in K2EDTA tubes. Collaborator samples were shipped for TCRbeta analysis as frozen whole blood, isolated PBMCs, or DNA extracted from either sample type. The sample is drawn from a study of blood T cell repertoires in COVID-19 (dated by TCRdb to 2020 to 2021). For the study in its entirety: Collaborator samples came from the United States, Italy and Spain and covered acute and convalescent phases of COVID-19. A de-identified subject ID, COVID-19 status, age in years and sex were almost always included in the sample metadata. Where available, HLA class I and class II types were obtained from metadata supplied by the sample provider rather than from assay-based typing. The repertoires were released in a freely available public database meant as a resource for research on the immune response to SARS-CoV-2. The dataset comprised deeply sampled blood TCRbeta repertoires from subjects exposed to, actively infected with, or recovered from COVID-19. The samples were drawn from two sources: the first 160 participants of the ongoing ImmuneRACE study, and about 1,300 subjects contributed by 6 global collaborators. The material from the prospective study consisted of cDNA or gDNA derived from T cells, B-cell-depleted T cells, or PBMCs. Beyond this particular receptor, the publication reports: The amount of clinical and demographic metadata varied by source and participant and was provided uncurated.

TCRbeta CDR3 regions were amplified from genomic DNA by means of the immunoSEQ Assay, a bias-controlled multiplex PCR. As for the authors' bioinformatics: Within the assay, amplification of reference gene primers was used to estimate how many nucleated cells each sample contained. To quantify the absolute abundance of each unique TCRbeta CDR3 rearrangement, sequence reads were collapsed and filtered. For each sample, productive Simpson clonality was calculated by taking the square root of Simpson's diversity index across productive rearrangements. Drawn from immuneACCESS, this table holds only the in-frame rearrangements with V and J called that TCRdb kept. Clones are partly lost; checked studies trace under half to an unresolved V gene and leave the rest unexplained. V, J and clone size were drawn from that table, and D and trimming were deduced from the DNA. For this sample there are about 80,000 clones; about 78% appear just once. The ten largest clones add up to about a sixth of the sample.

CDR1 and CDR2, looked up from the germline V gene (reference sequence), are MNHNY and SVGAGI. The CDR3 runs 15 residues from the cysteine to the phenylalanine. The read is trimmed to its CDR3 DNA, 45 bases read in frame from base 1. At the junction V is shortened by 4 bases and J by 1 base, with 13 bases in between. This chain joins TRBV6-6 to TRBJ1-1; the best D guess is TRBD1, with 5 bases matching. Specimen: peripheral blood. The sequence came from a human donor in a cohort sampled during active COVID-19. CDR3 region: CASSSGRTTNTEAFF. The DNA reads as follows: TGTGCCAGCAGTTCTGGAAGGACAACGAACACTGAAGCTTTCTTT.